The sequence of this TCR beta chain was determined in a study of shared clonotypes between healthy human individuals. General study results and limits: Among donors, sharing of clonotypes was expected to be affected by sequencing depth.

A word on this clone: No antigen is known for it.

Generated by immunoSEQ multiplex PCR, the TCRdb table keeps only in-frame clones and is missing some. The sample has hundreds of thousands of clones; roughly 77% are singletons. V lost 3 bases and J 0 bases, leaving 9 bases between the germline ends. This CDR3 is 15 amino acids long. V and J are TRBV23-1 and TRBJ1-5, with D possibly matching TRBD1 (6 bases). TRBV23-1 is marked as an open reading frame, function uncertain. The sequence derives from a woman aged 40 to 49 in good health. Some clones in this sample may be carry-over from other donors' samples. Input material: PBMCs. CDR3 nucleotide sequence: TGCGCCAGCAGTCATCGGGACAATAGCAATCAGCCCCAGCATTTT. Translating it yields CASSHRDNSNQPQHF.